These 27 T cell receptor beta chains were all obtained from the same sample, sequenced in a study of regulatory T cells in long-lasting Graves disease. Building the TCR beta libraries relied on iRepertoire HTBI primers, and CDR3 regions underwent Arm-PCR. Via MiXCR, TCRdb re-called the multiplex PCR reads, giving one row per CDR3 protein. The sample lists some 330,000 distinct CDR3 sequences, about 23% occurring once. Time point indicated: persistent/refractory GD, antithyroid drugs over 5 years with positive TRAb. The TCR library was made from RNA that had been extracted from PBMCs in TRIzol. The sample here was peripheral blood mononuclear cells (PBMCs), taken when the disease was refractory, from a patient treated with antithyroid drugs. The receptors shown here come from a woman between 35 and 50 years old with Graves disease.

This clonotype was seen a handful of times. The chain employs TRBV6-5 and TRBJ2-7; D possibly corresponds to TRBD2 (6 bases). Trimming took 2 bases from V and 3 from J, leaving 11 bases between them. This CDR3 has 14 amino acids. Germline values: CDR1 MNHEY, CDR2 SVGAGI. Written as DNA, the CDR3 is TGTGCCAGCAGTTACACGGGAGACGGCTACGAGCAGTACTTC. This translates into CASSYTGDGYEQYF.

This clonotype came up many times. V gene TRBV28 combines with J gene TRBJ1-1; D unresolved. V lost 4 bases to trimming and J lost 3 bases, with 12 bases between them. The CDR3 length is 14 residues. CDR1 is MDHEN and CDR2 is SYDVKM in the germline V gene. CDR3 nucleotides: TGTGCCAGCAGTTCGCACGCGACCTACACTGAAGCTTTCTTT. Amino acids: CASSSHATYTEAFF.

This clonotype was seen repeatedly, ten times or more. The genes are TRBV28 and TRBJ1-1; D is perhaps TRBD1 (5 bases). The CDR3 has 14 residues. The ends were cut back, 5 bases at V and 5 bases at J, with 15 bases in the middle. Germline V gene lookup returns CDR1 MDHEN and CDR2 SYDVKM. This chain's CDR3 is CASSPSGAWTEAFF. The CDR3 region has the DNA TGTGCCAGCAGTCCCTCCGGGGCTTGGACTGAAGCTTTCTTT.

This clonotype showed up many times. This chain joins TRBV6-1 and TRBJ2-7; 7 nucleotides agree with TRBD2. This CDR3 contains 17 residues. With 6 bases clipped from V and 6 bases from J, the junction kept 20 bases outside the gene matches. CDR1 and CDR2 (germline): MNHNS, SASEGT. CDR3 region: CASRPIFTAGRSGEQYF. The CDR3, as DNA: TGTGCCAGCAGACCTATCTTTACAGCGGGAAGGTCGGGCGAGCAGTACTTC.

This clonotype has more than one count but fewer than ten. The chain carries TRBV11-2 and TRBJ1-3, with a possible D match to TRBD1 (5 bases). Trimming stripped 1 base from V and 0 bases from J, with 10 bases between. The CDR3 has 16 residues. CDR1 is SGHAT and CDR2 is FQNNGV in the germline V gene. The CDR3 here is CASSLGDASSGNTIYF. CDR3 coding DNA: TGTGCCAGCAGCTTAGGGGACGCCAGCTCTGGAAACACCATATATTTT.

The chain employs TRBV12-3 or TRBV12-4 and TRBJ1-2; D is possibly TRBD1 (5 bases). This CDR3 has 13 amino acids. V lost 6 bases, J lost 4 bases, and 12 bases lay in between. The CDR3 protein is CASRVTGSYGYTF. Here the CDR3 DNA reads TGTGCCAGCAGAGTAACAGGTTCCTATGGCTACACCTTC.

A single count supports this clonotype. A much larger clone is a single base away; this may be a read error. The rearrangement uses TRBV6-2 or TRBV6-3 and TRBJ2-4, with 9 nucleotides matching TRBD2. From germline, CDR1 is MNHEY and CDR2 SVGEGT. V shed 6 bases, J shed 13 bases, and the junction held 16 bases outside the gene matches. The CDR3 runs 15 residues. The CDR3 DNA is TGTGCCAGCAGGAGTAGCGGGAGCGGGGGCAATGAGCAGTACTTC. Residues: CASRSSGSGGNEQYF.

This chain connects TRBV29-1 to TRBJ2-7, with D possibly TRBD1 on 5 matching bases. V was shortened by 3 bases and J by 0 bases, with 15 bases between the two germline ends. The CDR3 runs to 15 residues. Germline-derived CDR1 and CDR2 are SQVTM and ANQGSEA. The CDR3 coding sequence is TGCAGCGTTGATTTGGGGCAGGGAATCTCCTACGAGCAGTACTTC. It codes for CSVDLGQGISYEQYF.

V usage is TRBV3-1 and J usage is TRBJ2-7; D ambiguous. Germline-derived CDR1 and CDR2 are LGHDT and YNNKEL (reference sequence). The CDR3 has 13 residues. Between the trimmed V and J ends, which lost 0 bases and 3 bases, there was a span of 6 bases. CDR3 protein: CASSQDPRYEQYF. The CDR3 DNA follows: TGTGCCAGCAGCCAAGATCCTCGCTACGAGCAGTACTTC.

There are many counts of this clonotype. The rearrangement joins TRBV12-3 or TRBV12-4 to TRBJ2-7; 8 nucleotides match TRBD1. CDR3 size: 14 residues. Unmatched junction bases numbered 7, after V lost 6 bases and J lost 3 bases. DNA for the CDR3: TGTGCCAGCAGCCCAGGGGGCACGGGCTACGAGCAGTACTTC. The encoded protein is CASSPGGTGYEQYF.

The chain couples TRBV20-1 to TRBJ1-5; 9 bases are a match to TRBD1. The CDR3 has 15 amino acids. The J segment lost 0 bases and the V segment lost 5 bases, leaving 5 bases of the junction unmatched. Germline CDR1 reads DFQATT; CDR2 reads SNEGSKA (reference sequence). CDR3 bases: TGCAGTGCTCCTGGGACAGGGAATAGCAATCAGCCCCAGCATTTT. Its protein product is CSAPGTGNSNQPQHF.

This clonotype appeared many times. This chain uses TRBV6-2 or TRBV6-3 with TRBJ2-2; possibly TRBD2 for D (5 bases). Trimming shortened V by 0 bases and J by 8 bases, and 16 bases separated the two germline ends. Germline values: CDR1 MNHEY, CDR2 SVGEGT. This CDR3 is 16 amino acids long. CDR3 region: CASSYSRPLTGGELFF. CDR3 sequence (DNA): TGTGCCAGCAGTTACTCACGGCCCTTGACGGGGGGGGAGCTGTTTTTT.

This clonotype has just a few counts. The J gene is TRBJ2-7, the V gene TRBV6-5; TRBD1 might be the D (6 bases). Germline V gives CDR1 MNHEY, CDR2 SVGAGI. The CDR3 has 15 residues. V was pared by 6 bases and J by 1 base, with 16 bases between. The CDR3 sequence: CASRYIYRESYEQYF. For the CDR3, the DNA is TGTGCCAGCAGATACATATACAGGGAATCCTACGAGCAGTACTTC.

The chain carries TRBV5-1 and TRBJ1-1, with 7 positions matching TRBD1. V was clipped by 4 bases and J by 4 bases; unmatched bases: 7. The CDR3 has 14 amino acids. The germline gives CDR1 SGHRS, CDR2 YFSETQ. This chain's CDR3 is CASSVTGVGTEAFF. Here the CDR3 DNA reads TGCGCCAGCAGCGTAACAGGGGTGGGCACTGAAGCTTTCTTT. Complete variable domain (other parts from reference TRBV5-1 and TRBJ1-1): KAGVTQTPRYLIKTRGQQVTLSCSPISGHRSVSWYQQTPGQGLQFLFEYFSETQRNKGNFPGRFSGRQFSNSRSEMNVSTLELGDSALYLCASSVTGVGTEAFFGQGTRLTVV.

The table lists this clonotype with many counts. V usage is TRBV11-2 and J usage is TRBJ2-7; TRBD1 aligns across 7 bases. J gave up 5 bases and V 4 bases, and 8 bases lay outside the gene matches. The CDR3 loop spans 14 amino acids. Germline lookup yields CDR1 SGHAT and CDR2 FQNNGV. CDR3 amino acids: CASSWMTGPNEQYF. In DNA form, the CDR3 reads TGTGCCAGCAGCTGGATGACAGGGCCCAACGAGCAGTACTTC.

The chain has TRBV7-9 and TRBJ1-3; TRBD1 aligns across 9 bases. Trimming took 4 bases from V and 2 from J; bases not matched to a gene: 6. This CDR3 is 16 amino acids long. Per germline, CDR1 SEHNR and CDR2 FQNEAQ (reference sequence). CDR3 sequence (DNA): TGTGCCAGCAGCTCTCTTCGGACAGGGGCTGGAAACACCATATATTTT. This gives the protein CASSSLRTGAGNTIYF.

The chain recombines TRBV9 with TRBJ2-2, with D perhaps assigned TRBD1 or TRBD2 (5 bases each). Germline V CDR1 and CDR2: SGDLS, YYNGEE. V was trimmed by 4 bases and J by 3 bases, leaving 19 bases between them. CDR3 length: 17 residues. The DNA of the CDR3 is TGTGCCAGCAGCCCCCACCTCGGGCAGGGACACACCGGGGAGCTGTTTTTT. Translating gives CASSPHLGQGHTGELFF.

This clonotype was counted ten times or more. The chain combines TRBV20-1 with TRBJ2-5; D may be TRBD1 (7 bases). Germline values: CDR1 DFQATT, CDR2 SNEGSKA (reference sequence). The length of the CDR3 is 16 residues. V shed 5 bases and J shed 2 bases, with 21 bases lying between them. CDR3 region: CSALSGTPRGQETQYF. The DNA of the CDR3 is TGCAGTGCTCTATCTGGGACTCCCAGGGGGCAAGAGACCCAGTACTTC.

J is TRBJ2-1 and V is TRBV2; perhaps TRBD2 as D (5 bases). CDR1 is SNHLY, CDR2 FYNNEI, per germline. The V end was cut by 6 bases, the J end by 5 bases, with 23 bases between. The CDR3 contains 17 residues. The CDR3 here is CASSNRPSHAPNNEQFF. In DNA form, the CDR3 reads TGTGCCAGCAGCAACCGGCCTAGCCACGCTCCTAACAATGAGCAGTTCTTC.

This chain uses TRBV27 with TRBJ2-6, with a weak D call TRBD1 (5 bases). CDR3 length: 17 amino acids. V was cut by 1 base and J by 2 bases, with 12 bases left in between. Germline CDR1 and CDR2: MNHEY and SMNVEV (reference sequence). CDR3 nucleotide sequence: TGTGCCAGCAGTTTATTTCAGGGTGTACCTGGGGCCAACGTCCTGACTTTC. Translated, it gives CASSLFQGVPGANVLTF.

This clonotype was found many times. The rearrangement uses TRBV7-9 and TRBJ2-2; D is possibly TRBD1 or TRBD2 (5 bases each). The CDR3 spans 16 residues. The V gene's germline CDR1 is SEHNR and CDR2 FQNEAQ (reference sequence). V lost 4 bases to trimming and J lost 0 bases, with 12 bases between them. CDR3 sequence (DNA): TGTGCCAGCAGCTCGGGACGGACGACGAACACCGGGGAGCTGTTTTTT. As protein: CASSSGRTTNTGELFF.

This clonotype came up many times. CDR3: CASSSPGLGGETQYF. CDR3 bases: TGTGCCAGCAGTTCCCCGGGGCTCGGTGGAGAGACCCAGTACTTC. V usage is TRBV28 and J usage is TRBJ2-5; either TRBD1 or TRBD2 may supply D (5 bases each). Trimming stripped 4 bases from V and 4 bases from J, with 16 bases between. From germline, CDR1 is MDHEN and CDR2 SYDVKM. The CDR3 spans 15 residues.

The chain carries TRBV2 and TRBJ1-5, with 11 bases matching TRBD1. Germline-derived CDR1 and CDR2 are SNHLY and FYNNEI. The J segment lost 6 bases and the V segment lost 7 bases, leaving 5 bases of the junction unmatched. There are 14 residues in the CDR3. In nucleotides, the CDR3 is TGTGCCAGCAAAGGACAGGGGGCTGGTCAGCCCCAGCATTTT. Its protein product is CASKGQGAGQPQHF. The whole variable domain, remainder taken from reference TRBV2 and TRBJ1-5, is EPEVTQTPSHQVTQMGQEVILRCVPISNHLYFYWYRQILGQKVEFLVSFYNNEISEKSEIFDDQFSVERPDGSNFTLKIRSTKLEDSAMYFCASKGQGAGQPQHFGDGTRLSIL.

The chain couples TRBV6-6 to TRBJ1-2; D uncertain. The CDR3 loop spans 15 amino acids. The V gene's germline CDR1 is MNHNY and CDR2 SVGAGI (reference sequence). V was trimmed by 0 bases and J by 3 bases, leaving 11 bases between them. CDR3 sequence reads: CASSYSTRADYGYTF. DNA of the CDR3: TGTGCCAGCAGTTACTCGACGAGGGCAGACTATGGCTACACCTTC.

This clonotype was recorded many times. The J gene is TRBJ1-5, the V gene TRBV11-2; 7 bases match TRBD1. J was trimmed by 3 bases and V by 5 bases; bases with no gene match: 4. This CDR3 is 14 amino acids long. In germline, CDR1 is SGHAT, CDR2 FQNNGV. CDR3 nucleotides: TGTGCCAGCAGCCTCGACAGGGACAATCAGCCCCAGCATTTT. It specifies CASSLDRDNQPQHF. The full variable domain, with the rest looked up from reference TRBV11-2 and TRBJ1-5, is EAGVAQSPRYKIIEKRQSVAFWCNPISGHATLYWYQQILGQGPKLLIQFQNNGVVDDSQLPKDRFSAERLKGVDSTLKIQPAKLEDSAVYLCASSLDRDNQPQHFGDGTRLSIL.

J is TRBJ1-1 and V is TRBV7-9, with D perhaps matching TRBD1 (5 bases). The CDR3 has 14 amino acids. CDR1 and CDR2 from the germline V gene are SEHNR and FQNEAQ (reference sequence). V was cut by 5 bases and J by 4 bases, with 14 bases left in between. CDR3 nucleotides: TGTGCCAGCAGCCCACCGGCTGGGACCACTGAAGCTTTCTTT. It translates to CASSPPAGTTEAFF.

This clonotype was observed many times. The chain combines TRBV6-4 with TRBJ1-1, with a tentative D call TRBD1 (5 bases). The germline V and J ends were trimmed by 7 bases and 3 bases, with 21 bases remaining between them. Germline CDR1 MRHNA, CDR2 SNTAGT. This CDR3 has 16 residues. CDR3 DNA: TGTGCCAGCAAAAAGAGGCAGGGAGAAGGTTACACTGAAGCTTTCTTT. Its protein product is CASKKRQGEGYTEAFF.